The present T cell receptor (beta chain) was sequenced within a study of OX40 agonist ivuxolimab in advanced cancers. This CDR3 region has 15 residues. Germline values: CDR1 SGDLS, CDR2 YYNGEE. V lost 4 bases and J lost 4; bases outside the gene matches: 9. This clone has only one observation. Measured with immunoSEQ multiplex PCR; TCRdb has only the in-frame clones, and not every one. This sample yields tens of thousands of clones, of which nearly 90% are seen a single time; around 0.37% belongs to the top ten. This sample comprised CD4+ or CD8+ T cells sorted from blood, obtained in a trial of the OX40 agonist ivuxolimab. This chain links TRBV9 with TRBJ1-2, with 8 bases aligning to TRBD1. This receptor was obtained from an adult with an advanced solid tumor such as melanoma, head and neck, liver or kidney cancer. CDR3 in DNA: TGTGCCAGCAGCACTTCAGGGGGCATGGGCTATGGCTACACCTTC. Its protein product is CASSTSGGMGYGYTF.